Sequencing of this T cell receptor beta chain was carried out in a study of blood T cell repertoires in COVID-19. Study-level information: Samples of COVID-19 (acute and convalescent) were obtained from the United States, Italy and Spain. The analysed material was cDNA or gDNA that came from T cells, B-cell-depleted T cells, or PBMCs.

Original analysis: Quantification of nucleated cells was approximated via reference gene primer amplification. Using immunoSEQ multiplex PCR, the repertoire was profiled, and TCRdb retains in-frame clones only, with some absent. The D gene and trimming were derived from the DNA, and the V and J assignments and clone size from that table. The sample has 180,000 or so clones; about 85% are singletons. The CDR3 has 14 amino acids. In germline, CDR1 is MRHNA, CDR2 SNTAGT. V lost 0 bases and J lost 2; bases outside the gene matches: 0. This sequence was found in a woman older than 75 with acute or convalescent COVID-19. The rearrangement links TRBV6-4 to TRBJ1-2; 7 bases line up with TRBD1. Source material: peripheral blood. CDR3 sequence: CASSDSTGNYGYTF. The CDR3 region has the DNA TGTGCCAGCAGTGACTCGACAGGGAACTATGGCTACACCTTC.